The TCR beta chain described here comes from a study of blood T cell repertoires in COVID-19. Study summary: Whether acute or convalescent, the COVID-19 samples came from the United States, Italy and Spain. PBMCs, B-cell-depleted T cells, or T cells were the source of the cDNA or gDNA that made up the material.

The V end lost 7 bases, the J end lost 8 bases, and 17 bases lay between the germline ends. Germline V CDR1 and CDR2: MNHEY, SVGAGI. This CDR3 is 13 amino acids long. Per the original methods: Estimation of nucleated cell counts relied on the amplification of reference gene primers. Data came from immunoSEQ multiplex PCR; TCRdb stores just in-frame clones and leaves some out. Clone size and V and J calls were adopted from that table, with D and trimming inferred from the DNA. Of roughly 100,000 clones detected, roughly 87% appear once; the ten largest clones hold 2% to 2.5%. The clonotype originates from a man aged 50 to 60 with active COVID-19. The V gene is TRBV6-5, the J gene TRBJ1-2, with D possibly being TRBD1 (5 bases). Sequencing was performed on peripheral blood. CDR3 loop: CASTTLVQGGYTF. DNA of the CDR3: TGTGCCAGCACTACCTTGGTGCAGGGAGGCTACACCTTC.